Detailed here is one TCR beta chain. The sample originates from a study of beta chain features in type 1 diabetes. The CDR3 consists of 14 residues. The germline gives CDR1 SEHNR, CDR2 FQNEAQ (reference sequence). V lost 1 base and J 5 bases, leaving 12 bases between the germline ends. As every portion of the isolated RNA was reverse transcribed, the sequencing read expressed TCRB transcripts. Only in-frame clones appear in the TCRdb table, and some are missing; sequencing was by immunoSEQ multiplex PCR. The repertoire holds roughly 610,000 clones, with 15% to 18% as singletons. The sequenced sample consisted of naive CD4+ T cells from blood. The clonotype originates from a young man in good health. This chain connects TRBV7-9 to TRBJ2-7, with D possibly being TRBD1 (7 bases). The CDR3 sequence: CASSLGQGGHEQYF. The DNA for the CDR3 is TGTGCCAGCAGCTTAGGACAGGGAGGCCACGAGCAGTACTTC.